This T cell receptor (beta chain) comes out of a study of shared clonotypes between healthy human individuals. The repertoire was sequenced with immunoSEQ multiplex PCR; TCRdb's copy has only in-frame clones and lacks some. The sample has more than 400,000 clones, roughly 80% seen once. Study-level results: Among donors, sharing of clonotypes was expected to be affected by sequencing depth.

V shed 2 bases and J shed 0 bases, with 9 bases lying between them. The V gene's germline CDR1 is GTSNPN and CDR2 SVGIG (reference sequence). This CDR3 has 14 residues. Concerning this clone itself: Its antigen is not identified.

The chain carries TRBV30 and TRBJ2-3; D assignment may be TRBD1 or TRBD2 (5 bases each). This TCR derives from a middle-aged woman in good health. Some clones in this sample may be carry-over from other donors' samples. Sequencing used PBMCs. The CDR3 here is CAWSQGASTDTQYF. DNA of the CDR3: TGTGCCTGGAGTCAGGGAGCCAGCACAGATACGCAGTATTTT.